The entry that follows covers one T cell receptor (beta chain) sequence. What it binds is unknown. Per the germline V gene, CDR1 is SGHTA and CDR2 is FQGNSA. Trimming left V 5 bases short and J 7 bases short, with 9 bases between. This CDR3 has 12 amino acids. This sample is part of a study of multiple sclerosis patients with progressive multifocal leukoencephalopathy. Study results and limitations: In most PML patients, TRB repertoires appeared less diverse by entropy.

Time point denoted: time of PML onset. Between roughly 16 and 56 months of natalizumab therapy passed before PML developed in these natalizumab-treated patients. TCRdb's table, derived via immunoSEQ multiplex PCR, lists solely in-frame clones and lacks some. The data contain 25,000 to 35,000 clones, 87% of them singletons. The sample here was PBMCs, taken from a patient treated with natalizumab. The chain links TRBV7-2 to TRBJ1-5; TRBD1 might be the D (5 bases). The clonotype comes from a human donor with progressive multifocal leukoencephalopathy. CDR3 sequence: CASSPRGQPQHF. CDR3 in DNA: TGTGCCAGCAGCCCTCGGGGCCAGCCCCAGCATTTT.